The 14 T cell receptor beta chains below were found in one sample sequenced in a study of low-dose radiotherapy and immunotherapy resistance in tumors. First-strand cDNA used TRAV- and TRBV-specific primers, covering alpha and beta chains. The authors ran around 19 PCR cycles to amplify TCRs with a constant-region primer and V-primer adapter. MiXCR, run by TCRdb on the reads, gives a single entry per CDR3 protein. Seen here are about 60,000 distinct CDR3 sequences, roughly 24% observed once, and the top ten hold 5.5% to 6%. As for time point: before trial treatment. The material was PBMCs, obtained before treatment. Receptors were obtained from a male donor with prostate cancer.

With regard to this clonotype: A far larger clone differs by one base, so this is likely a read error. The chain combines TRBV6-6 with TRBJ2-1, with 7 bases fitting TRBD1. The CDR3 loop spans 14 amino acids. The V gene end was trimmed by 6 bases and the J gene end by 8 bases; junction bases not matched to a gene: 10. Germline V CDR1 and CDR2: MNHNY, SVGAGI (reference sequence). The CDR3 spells CASRFTDRDDEQFF. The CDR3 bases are TGTGCCAGCAGATTCACCGACAGGGATGATGAGCAGTTCTTC.

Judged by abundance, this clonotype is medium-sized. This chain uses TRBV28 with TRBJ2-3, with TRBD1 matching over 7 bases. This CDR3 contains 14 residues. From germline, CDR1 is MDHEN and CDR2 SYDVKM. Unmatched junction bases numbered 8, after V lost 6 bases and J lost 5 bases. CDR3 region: CASSPTGLIDTQYF. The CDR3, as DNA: TGTGCCAGCAGCCCGACAGGGCTAATAGATACGCAGTATTTT.

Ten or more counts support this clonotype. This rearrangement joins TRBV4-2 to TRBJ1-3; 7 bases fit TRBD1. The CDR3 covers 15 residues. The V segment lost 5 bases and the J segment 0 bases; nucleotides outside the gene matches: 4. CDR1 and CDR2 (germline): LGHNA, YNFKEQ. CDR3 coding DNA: TGTGCCAGCAGCGCCTACAGGGGCTCTGGAAACACCATATATTTT. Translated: CASSAYRGSGNTIYF.

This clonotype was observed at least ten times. CDR3 bases: TGTGCCAGCAGGGGGCAGGGGGCGAGAACTGAAGCTTTCTTT. Translation: CASRGQGARTEAFF. The rearrangement links TRBV28 to TRBJ1-1, with 8 bases lining up with TRBD1. This CDR3 contains 14 residues. The germline V gene has CDR1 MDHEN and CDR2 SYDVKM. The trim removed 6 bases at V and 5 bases at J, leaving 8 bases unmatched.

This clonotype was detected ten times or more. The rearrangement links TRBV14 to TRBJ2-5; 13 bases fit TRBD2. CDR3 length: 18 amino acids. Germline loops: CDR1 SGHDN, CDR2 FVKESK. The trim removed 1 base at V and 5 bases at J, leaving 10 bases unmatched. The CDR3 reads CASSQARGLAGSRETQYF. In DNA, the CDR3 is TGTGCCAGCAGCCAAGCGAGGGGACTAGCGGGGTCTAGGGAGACCCAGTACTTC.

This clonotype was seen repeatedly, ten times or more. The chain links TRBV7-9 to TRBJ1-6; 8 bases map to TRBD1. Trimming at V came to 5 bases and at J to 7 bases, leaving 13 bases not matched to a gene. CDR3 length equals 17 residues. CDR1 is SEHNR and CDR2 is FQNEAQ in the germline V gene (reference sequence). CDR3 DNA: TGTGCCAGCAGCCCTAGGGGCGGGACAGGCATGAATTCACCCCTCCACTTT. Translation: CASSPRGGTGMNSPLHF.

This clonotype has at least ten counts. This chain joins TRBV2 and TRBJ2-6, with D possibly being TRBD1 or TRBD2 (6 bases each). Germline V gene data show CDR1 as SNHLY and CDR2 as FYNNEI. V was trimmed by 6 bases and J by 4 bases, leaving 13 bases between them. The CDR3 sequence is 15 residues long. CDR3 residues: CASRRGTAGANVLTF. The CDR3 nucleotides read TGTGCCAGCAGGAGGGGGACTGCGGGGGCCAACGTCCTGACTTTC.

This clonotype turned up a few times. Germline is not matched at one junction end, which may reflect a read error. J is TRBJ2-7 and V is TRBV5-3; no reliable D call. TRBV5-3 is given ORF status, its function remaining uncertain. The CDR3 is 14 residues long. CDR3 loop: CASSLERANYEQYF. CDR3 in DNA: TGTGCCAGCAGCTTGGAAAGGGCGAACTACGAGCAGTACTTC.

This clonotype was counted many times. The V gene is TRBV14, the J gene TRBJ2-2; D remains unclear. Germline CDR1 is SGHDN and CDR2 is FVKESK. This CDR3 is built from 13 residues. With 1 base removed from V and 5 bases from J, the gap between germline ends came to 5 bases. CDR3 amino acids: CASSQATTGELFF. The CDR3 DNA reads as TGTGCCAGCAGCCAAGCTACTACCGGGGAGCTGTTTTTT.

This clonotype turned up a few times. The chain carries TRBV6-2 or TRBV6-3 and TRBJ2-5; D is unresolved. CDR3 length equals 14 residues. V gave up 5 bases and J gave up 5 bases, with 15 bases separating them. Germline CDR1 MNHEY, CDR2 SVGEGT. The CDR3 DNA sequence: TGTGCCAGCAGTGACCCCCTAATATCCGAGACCCAGTACTTC. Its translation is CASSDPLISETQYF.

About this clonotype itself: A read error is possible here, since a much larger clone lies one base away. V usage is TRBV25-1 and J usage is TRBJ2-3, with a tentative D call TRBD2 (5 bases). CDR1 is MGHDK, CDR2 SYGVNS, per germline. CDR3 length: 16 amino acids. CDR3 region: CASSVGKRTRTNTQYF. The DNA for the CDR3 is TGTGCCAGCAGTGTGGGGAAGCGGACGCGCACAAATACGCAGTATTTT. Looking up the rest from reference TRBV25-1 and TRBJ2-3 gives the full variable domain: EADIYQTPRYLVIGTGKKITLECSQTMGHDKMYWYQQDPGMELHLIHYSYGVNSTEKGDLSSESTVSRIRTEHFPLTLESARPSHTSQYLCASSVGKRTRTNTQYFGPGTRLTVL.

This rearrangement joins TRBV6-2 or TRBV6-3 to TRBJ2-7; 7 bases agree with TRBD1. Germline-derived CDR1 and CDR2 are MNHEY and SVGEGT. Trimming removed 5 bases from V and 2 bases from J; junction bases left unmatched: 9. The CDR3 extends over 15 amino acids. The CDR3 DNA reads TGTGCCAGCAGTGAGATAAACAGGGGAACCTACGAGCAGTACTTC. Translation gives CASSEINRGTYEQYF.

DNA for the CDR3: TGTGCCAGCAGCTCGACAGGCAATAATTCACCCCTCCACTTT. Translating it yields CASSSTGNNSPLHF. The J gene is TRBJ1-6, the V gene TRBV7-8; tentatively, D is TRBD1 (6 bases). Trimming removed 4 bases at V and 5 bases at J, with 9 bases between. Germline V gene lookup returns CDR1 SGHVS and CDR2 FQNEAQ. The CDR3 length is 14 residues.

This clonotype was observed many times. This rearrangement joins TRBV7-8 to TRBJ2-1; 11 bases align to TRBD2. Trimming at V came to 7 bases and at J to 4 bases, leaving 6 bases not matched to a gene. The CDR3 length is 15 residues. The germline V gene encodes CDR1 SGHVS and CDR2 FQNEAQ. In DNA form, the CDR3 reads TGTGCCAGCACCCTAAGGACTAGCGGGTACAATGAGCAGTTCTTC. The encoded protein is CASTLRTSGYNEQFF.